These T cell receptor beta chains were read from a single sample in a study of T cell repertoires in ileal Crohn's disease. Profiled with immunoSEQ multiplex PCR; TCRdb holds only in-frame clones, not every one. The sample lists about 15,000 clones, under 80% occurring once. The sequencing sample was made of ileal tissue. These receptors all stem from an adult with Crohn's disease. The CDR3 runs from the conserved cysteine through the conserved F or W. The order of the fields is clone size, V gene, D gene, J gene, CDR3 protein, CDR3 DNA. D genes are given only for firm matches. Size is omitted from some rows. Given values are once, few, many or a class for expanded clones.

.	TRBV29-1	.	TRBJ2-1	CSVRERDEQFF	TGCAGCGTTAGGGAGAGGGATGAGCAGTTCTTC
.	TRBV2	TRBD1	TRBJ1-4	CASTPGQSSHAKLFF	TGTGCCAGCACTCCGGGACAGTCGAGTCACGCAAAACTGTTTTTT
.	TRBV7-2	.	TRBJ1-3	CASSLGGTGNTIYF	TGTGCCAGCAGCTTGGGGGGAACTGGAAACACCATATATTTT
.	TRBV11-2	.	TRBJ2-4	CASSLDRSGFDIQYF	TGTGCCAGCAGCTTAGATCGGTCGGGGTTCGACATTCAGTACTTC
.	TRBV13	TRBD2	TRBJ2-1	CASSLGGQAGGNEQFF	TGTGCCAGCAGCTTAGGGGGTCAGGCCGGGGGGAATGAGCAGTTCTTC
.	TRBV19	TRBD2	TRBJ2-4	CASSMAGLGENIQYF	TGTGCCAGTAGTATGGCGGGACTAGGCGAAAACATTCAGTACTTC
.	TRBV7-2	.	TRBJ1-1	CASSSDPGTMLGAFF	TGTGCCAGCAGCTCCGATCCCGGGACAATGCTTGGGGCTTTCTTT
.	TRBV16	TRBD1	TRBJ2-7	CASSHGQVRSYEQYF	TGTGCCAGCAGCCACGGACAGGTGCGCTCCTACGAGCAGTACTTC
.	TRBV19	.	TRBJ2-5	CASNTGYPGETQYF	TGTGCCAGTAACACCGGTTATCCCGGGGAGACCCAGTACTTC
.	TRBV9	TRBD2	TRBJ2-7	CASSVEDGGRADEQYF	TGTGCCAGCAGCGTAGAGGATGGCGGGAGGGCCGACGAGCAGTACTTC
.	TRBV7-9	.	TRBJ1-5	CASSFPGNNQPQHF	TGTGCCAGCAGCTTCCCGGGAAACAATCAGCCCCAGCATTTT
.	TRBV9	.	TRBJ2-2	CASSADFTGELFF	TGTGCCAGCAGCGCAGATTTCACCGGGGAGCTGTTTTTT
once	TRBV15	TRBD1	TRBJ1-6	CATSRGQGSSYNSPLHF	TGTGCCACCAGCAGGGGACAGGGAAGCTCCTATAATTCACCCCTCCACTTT
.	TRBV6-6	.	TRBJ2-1	CASGGAYNEQFF	TGTGCCAGCGGGGGGGCGTACAATGAGCAGTTCTTC
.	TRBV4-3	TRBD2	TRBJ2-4	CASSPTAAGGQNIQYF	TGCGCCAGCAGCCCAACCGCAGCGGGGGGGCAAAACATTCAGTACTTC
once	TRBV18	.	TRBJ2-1	CASSPWTQGNEQFF	TGTGCCAGCTCACCTTGGACCCAGGGCAATGAGCAGTTCTTC
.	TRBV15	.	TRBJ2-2	CATSRDTRTGELFF	TGTGCCACCAGCAGAGATACGAGGACCGGGGAGCTGTTTTTT
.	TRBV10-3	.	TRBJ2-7	CAITTSAADEQYF	TGTGCCATCACCACTAGTGCAGCCGACGAGCAGTACTTC
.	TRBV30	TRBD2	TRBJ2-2	CAWSVLGVLADTGELFF	TGTGCCTGGAGTGTGTTGGGTGTACTAGCGGACACCGGGGAGCTGTTTTTT
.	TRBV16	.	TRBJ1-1	CASSQSAQGWTEAFF	TGTGCCAGCAGCCAATCAGCCCAGGGATGGACTGAAGCTTTCTTT
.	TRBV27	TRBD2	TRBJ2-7	CASSSRLAGVLEQYF	TGTGCCAGCAGTTCCCGACTAGCGGGAGTACTAGAGCAGTACTTC
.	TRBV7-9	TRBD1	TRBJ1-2	CASGTGGGSYGYTF	TGTGCCAGCGGTACAGGGGGCGGCAGCTATGGCTACACCTTC
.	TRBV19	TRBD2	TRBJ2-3	CASSPGLSDTQYF	TGTGCCAGTAGTCCGGGACTATCAGATACGCAGTATTTT
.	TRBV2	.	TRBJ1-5	CASSEGQGHGQPQHF	TGTGCCAGCAGTGAAGGGCAGGGGCACGGTCAGCCCCAGCATTTT
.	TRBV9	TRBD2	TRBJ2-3	CASSLRGGSSTDTQYF	TGTGCCAGCAGCCTCCGTGGCGGGAGTAGCACAGATACGCAGTATTTT
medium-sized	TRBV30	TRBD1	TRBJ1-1	CAWSPQGAGTEAFF	TGTGCCTGGAGTCCTCAGGGGGCCGGAACTGAAGCTTTCTTT
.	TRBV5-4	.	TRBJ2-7	CASSLDRSYEQYF	TGTGCCAGCAGCTTAGACAGATCCTACGAGCAGTACTTC
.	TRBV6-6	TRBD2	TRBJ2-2	CASSQTSGRNTGELFF	TGTGCCAGCAGTCAAACTAGCGGTCGGAACACCGGGGAGCTGTTTTTT
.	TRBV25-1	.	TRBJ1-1	CASSEMGRTEAFF	TGTGCCAGCAGTGAAATGGGCCGGACTGAAGCTTTCTTT
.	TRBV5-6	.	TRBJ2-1	CASSLVPAAYNEQFF	TGTGCCAGCAGCTTGGTGCCAGCGGCCTACAATGAGCAGTTCTTC
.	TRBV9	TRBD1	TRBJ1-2	CASSVETGVGYGYTF	TGTGCCAGCAGCGTAGAGACAGGGGTAGGCTATGGCTACACCTTC
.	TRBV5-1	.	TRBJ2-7	CASSLLQGSTWEQYF	TGCGCCAGCAGCTTGCTGCAGGGATCAACGTGGGAGCAGTACTTC
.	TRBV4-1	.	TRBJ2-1	CASSQEGLPYNEQFF	TGCGCCAGCAGCCAAGAGGGACTCCCTTACAATGAGCAGTTCTTC
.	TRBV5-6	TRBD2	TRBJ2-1	CASSIIAGGYSDEQFF	TGTGCCAGCAGCATCATAGCGGGGGGGTACTCGGATGAGCAGTTCTTC
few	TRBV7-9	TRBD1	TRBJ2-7	CASSPGDSYEQYF	TGTGCCAGCAGCCCAGGGGACAGCTACGAGCAGTACTTC
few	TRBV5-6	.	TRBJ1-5	CASSQYFRGSRDQPQHF	TGTGCCAGCAGTCAGTACTTCCGCGGGAGTCGGGATCAGCCCCAGCATTTT
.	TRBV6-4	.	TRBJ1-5	CASSPEGGWPQHF	TGTGCCAGCAGCCCGGAGGGAGGATGGCCCCAGCATTTT
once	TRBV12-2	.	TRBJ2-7	CASRACGSHYEQYF	TGTGCAAGTCGCGCGTGTGGTTCCCACTACGAGCAGTACTTC